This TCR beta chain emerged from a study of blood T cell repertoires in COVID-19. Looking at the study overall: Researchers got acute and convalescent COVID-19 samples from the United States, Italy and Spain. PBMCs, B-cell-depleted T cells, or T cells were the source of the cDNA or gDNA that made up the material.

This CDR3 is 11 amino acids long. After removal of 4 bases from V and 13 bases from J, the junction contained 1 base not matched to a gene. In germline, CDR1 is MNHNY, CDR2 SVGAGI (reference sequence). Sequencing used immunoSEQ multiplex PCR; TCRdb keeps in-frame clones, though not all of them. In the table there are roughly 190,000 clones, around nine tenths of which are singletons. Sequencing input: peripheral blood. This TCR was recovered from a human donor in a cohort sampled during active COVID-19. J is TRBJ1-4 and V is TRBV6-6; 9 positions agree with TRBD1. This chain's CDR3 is CASSSTGGLFF. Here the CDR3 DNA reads TGTGCCAGCAGTTCGACAGGGGGACTGTTTTTT.